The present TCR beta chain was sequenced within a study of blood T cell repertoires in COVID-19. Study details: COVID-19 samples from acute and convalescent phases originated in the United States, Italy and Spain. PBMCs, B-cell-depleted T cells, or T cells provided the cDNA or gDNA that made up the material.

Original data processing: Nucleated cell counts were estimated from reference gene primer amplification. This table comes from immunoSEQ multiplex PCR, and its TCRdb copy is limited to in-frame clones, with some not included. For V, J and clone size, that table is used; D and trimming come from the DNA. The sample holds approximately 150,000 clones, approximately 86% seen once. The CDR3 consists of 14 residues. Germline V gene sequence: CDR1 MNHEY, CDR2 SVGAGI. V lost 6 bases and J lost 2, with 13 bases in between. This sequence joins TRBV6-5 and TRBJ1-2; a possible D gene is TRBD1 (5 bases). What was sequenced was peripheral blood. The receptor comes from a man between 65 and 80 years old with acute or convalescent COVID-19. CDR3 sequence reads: CASSPWGQNYGYTF. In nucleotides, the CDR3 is TGTGCCAGCAGCCCATGGGGCCAGAACTATGGCTACACCTTC.